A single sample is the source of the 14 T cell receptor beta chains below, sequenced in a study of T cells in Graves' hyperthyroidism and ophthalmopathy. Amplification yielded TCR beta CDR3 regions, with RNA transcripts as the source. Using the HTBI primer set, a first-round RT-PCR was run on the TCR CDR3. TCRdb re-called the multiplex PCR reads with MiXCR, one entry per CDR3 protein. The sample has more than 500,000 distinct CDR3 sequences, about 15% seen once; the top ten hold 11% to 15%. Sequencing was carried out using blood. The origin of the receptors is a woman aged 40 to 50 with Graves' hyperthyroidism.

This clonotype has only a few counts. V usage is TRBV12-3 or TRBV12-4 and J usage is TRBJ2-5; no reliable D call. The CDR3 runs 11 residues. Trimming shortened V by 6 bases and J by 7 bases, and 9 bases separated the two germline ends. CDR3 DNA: TGTGCCAGCAGGCTATCTGGGACCCAGTACTTC. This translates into CASRLSGTQYF.

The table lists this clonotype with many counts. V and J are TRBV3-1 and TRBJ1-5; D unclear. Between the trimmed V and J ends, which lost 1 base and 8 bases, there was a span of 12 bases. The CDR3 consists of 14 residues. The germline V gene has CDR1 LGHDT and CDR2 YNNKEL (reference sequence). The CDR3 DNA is TGTGCCAGCAGCCAAGGTGCGTTGCCGGAGCCCCAGCATTTT. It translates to CASSQGALPEPQHF.

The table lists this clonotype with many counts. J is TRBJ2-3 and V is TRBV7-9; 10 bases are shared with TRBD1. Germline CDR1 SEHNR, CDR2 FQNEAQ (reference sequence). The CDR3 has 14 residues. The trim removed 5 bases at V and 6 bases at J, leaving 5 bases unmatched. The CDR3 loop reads CASSLDRGWDTQYF. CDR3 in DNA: TGTGCCAGCAGCCTGGACAGGGGGTGGGATACGCAGTATTTT.

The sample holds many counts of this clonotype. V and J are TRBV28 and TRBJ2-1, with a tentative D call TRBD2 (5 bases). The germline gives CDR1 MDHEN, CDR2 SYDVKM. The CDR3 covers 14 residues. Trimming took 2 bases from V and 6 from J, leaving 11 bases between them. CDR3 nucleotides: TGTGCCAGCAGTTTAAGACTATCTCGCAATGAGCAGTTCTTC. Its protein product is CASSLRLSRNEQFF.

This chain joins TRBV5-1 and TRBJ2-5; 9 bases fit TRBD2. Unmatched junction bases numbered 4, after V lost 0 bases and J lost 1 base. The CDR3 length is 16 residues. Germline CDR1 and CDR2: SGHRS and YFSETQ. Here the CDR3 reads CASSLEAGGIQETQYF. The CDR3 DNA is TGCGCCAGCAGCTTGGAGGCGGGAGGGATCCAAGAGACCCAGTACTTC.

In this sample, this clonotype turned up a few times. The CDR3 protein is CASSPGTGTSGNTIYF. The DNA of the CDR3 is TGTGCCAGCAGCCCCGGGACAGGGACATCGGGAAACACCATATATTTT. V and J are TRBV9 and TRBJ1-3; 9 bases line up with TRBD1. Germline V gene data show CDR1 as SGDLS and CDR2 as YYNGEE. The CDR3 runs 16 residues. V dropped 4 bases and J dropped 4; count of bases not matched to a gene: 9.

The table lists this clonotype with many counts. CDR3 region: CASSLTGIGDQPQHF. CDR3 bases: TGCGCCAGCAGCCTTACAGGGATTGGGGATCAGCCCCAGCATTTT. V and J are TRBV5-1 and TRBJ1-5, with a tentative D call TRBD1 (6 bases). In germline, CDR1 is SGHRS, CDR2 YFSETQ. CDR3 length: 15 residues. Trimming cost V 4 bases and J 5 bases, with 16 bases left between them.

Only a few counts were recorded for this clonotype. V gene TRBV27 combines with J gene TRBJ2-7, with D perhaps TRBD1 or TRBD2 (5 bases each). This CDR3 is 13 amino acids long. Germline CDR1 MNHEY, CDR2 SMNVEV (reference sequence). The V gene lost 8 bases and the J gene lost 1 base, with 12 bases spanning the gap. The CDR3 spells CASLARGSYEQYF. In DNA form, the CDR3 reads TGTGCCAGCTTAGCGAGGGGTTCCTACGAGCAGTACTTC.

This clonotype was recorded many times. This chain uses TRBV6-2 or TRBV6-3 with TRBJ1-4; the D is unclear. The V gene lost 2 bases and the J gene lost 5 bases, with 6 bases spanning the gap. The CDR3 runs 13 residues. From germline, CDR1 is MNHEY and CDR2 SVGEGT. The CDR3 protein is CASSYRRNEKLFF. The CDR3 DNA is TGTGCCAGCAGTTACAGGAGGAATGAAAAACTGTTTTTT.

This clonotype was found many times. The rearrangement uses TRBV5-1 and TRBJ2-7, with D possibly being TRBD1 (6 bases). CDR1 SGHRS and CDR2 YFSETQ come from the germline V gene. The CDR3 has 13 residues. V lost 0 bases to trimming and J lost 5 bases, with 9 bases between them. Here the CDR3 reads CASSLGTVDEQYF. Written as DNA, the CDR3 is TGCGCCAGCAGCTTGGGGACAGTCGACGAGCAGTACTTC.

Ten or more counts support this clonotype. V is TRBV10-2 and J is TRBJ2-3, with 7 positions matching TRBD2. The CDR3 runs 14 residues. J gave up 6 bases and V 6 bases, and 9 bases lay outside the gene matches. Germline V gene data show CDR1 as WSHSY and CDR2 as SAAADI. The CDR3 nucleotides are TGCGCCAGCAGCCCTAGCGGAGCCGGGGATACGCAGTATTTT. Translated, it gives CASSPSGAGDTQYF.

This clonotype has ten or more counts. Here the CDR3 reads CASTRTGGTGELFF. In DNA form, the CDR3 reads TGTGCCAGCACTCGGACAGGGGGAACCGGGGAGCTGTTTTTT. The chain joins TRBV27 to TRBJ2-2, with 10 positions matching TRBD1. The CDR3 contains 14 residues. J was trimmed by 5 bases and V by 7 bases; bases with no gene match: 4. Germline V CDR1 and CDR2: MNHEY, SMNVEV (reference sequence).

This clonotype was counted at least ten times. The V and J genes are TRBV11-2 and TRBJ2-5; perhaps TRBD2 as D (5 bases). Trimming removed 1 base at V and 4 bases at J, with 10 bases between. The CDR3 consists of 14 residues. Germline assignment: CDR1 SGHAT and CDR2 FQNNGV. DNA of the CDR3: TGTGCCAGCAGCTTAGTCCTCGGGATAGAGACCCAGTACTTC. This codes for CASSLVLGIETQYF.

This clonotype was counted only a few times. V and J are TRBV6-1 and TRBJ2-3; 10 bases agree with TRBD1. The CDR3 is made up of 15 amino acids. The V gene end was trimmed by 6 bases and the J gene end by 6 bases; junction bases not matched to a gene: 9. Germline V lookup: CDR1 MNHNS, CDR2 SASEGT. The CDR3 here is CASRVRDRGYDTQYF. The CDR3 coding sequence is TGTGCCAGCAGGGTCCGGGACAGGGGTTATGATACGCAGTATTTT.